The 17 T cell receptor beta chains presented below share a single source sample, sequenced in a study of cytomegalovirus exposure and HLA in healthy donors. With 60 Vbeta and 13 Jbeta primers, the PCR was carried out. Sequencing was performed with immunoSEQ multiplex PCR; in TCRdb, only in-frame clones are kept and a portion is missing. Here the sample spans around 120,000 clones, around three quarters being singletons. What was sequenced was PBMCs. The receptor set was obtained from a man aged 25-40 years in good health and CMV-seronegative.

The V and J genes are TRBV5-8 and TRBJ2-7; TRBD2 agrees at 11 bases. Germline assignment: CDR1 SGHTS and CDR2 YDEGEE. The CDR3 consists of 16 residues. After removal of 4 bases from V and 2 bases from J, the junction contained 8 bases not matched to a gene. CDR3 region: CASSPETSGITYEQYF. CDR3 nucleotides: TGTGCCAGCAGCCCGGAGACTAGCGGGATCACCTACGAGCAGTACTTC.

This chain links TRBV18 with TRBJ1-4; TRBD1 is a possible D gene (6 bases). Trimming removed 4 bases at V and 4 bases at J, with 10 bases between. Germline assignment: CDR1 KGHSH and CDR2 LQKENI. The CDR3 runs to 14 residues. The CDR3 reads CASSRRQDNEKLFF. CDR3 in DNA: TGTGCCAGCTCACGAAGACAGGATAATGAAAAACTGTTTTTT.

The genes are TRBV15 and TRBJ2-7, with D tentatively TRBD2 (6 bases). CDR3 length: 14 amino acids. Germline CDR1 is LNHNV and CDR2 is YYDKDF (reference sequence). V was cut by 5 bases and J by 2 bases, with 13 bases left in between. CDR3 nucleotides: TGTGCCACCAGCGCGCGGGACGGGGCCTACGAGCAGTACTTC. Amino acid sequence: CATSARDGAYEQYF.

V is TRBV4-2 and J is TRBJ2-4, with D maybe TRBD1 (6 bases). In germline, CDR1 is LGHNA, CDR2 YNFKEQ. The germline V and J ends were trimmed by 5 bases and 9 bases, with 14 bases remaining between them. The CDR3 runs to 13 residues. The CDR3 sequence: CASSAQGEGIQYF. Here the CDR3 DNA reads TGTGCCAGCAGCGCACAGGGAGAGGGCATTCAGTACTTC.

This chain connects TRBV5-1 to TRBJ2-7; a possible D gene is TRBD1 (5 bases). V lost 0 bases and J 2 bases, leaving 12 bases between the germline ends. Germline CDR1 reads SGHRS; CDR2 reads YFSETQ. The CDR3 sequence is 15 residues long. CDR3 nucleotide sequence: TGCGCCAGCAGCTTGGTGGACACCAGCACCTACGAGCAGTACTTC. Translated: CASSLVDTSTYEQYF.

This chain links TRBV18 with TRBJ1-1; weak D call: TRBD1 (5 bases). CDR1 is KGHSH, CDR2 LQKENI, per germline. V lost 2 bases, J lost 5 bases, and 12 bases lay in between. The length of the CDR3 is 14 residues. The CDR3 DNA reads TGTGCCAGCTCACCATTGCAGGGCTTAACTGAAGCTTTCTTT. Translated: CASSPLQGLTEAFF.

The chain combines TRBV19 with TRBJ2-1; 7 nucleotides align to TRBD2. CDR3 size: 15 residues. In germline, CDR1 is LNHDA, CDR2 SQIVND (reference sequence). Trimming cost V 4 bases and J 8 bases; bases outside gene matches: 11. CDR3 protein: CASSTLAGRSDEQFF. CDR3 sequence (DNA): TGTGCCAGTAGTACCTTAGCGGGCCGTTCGGATGAGCAGTTCTTC.

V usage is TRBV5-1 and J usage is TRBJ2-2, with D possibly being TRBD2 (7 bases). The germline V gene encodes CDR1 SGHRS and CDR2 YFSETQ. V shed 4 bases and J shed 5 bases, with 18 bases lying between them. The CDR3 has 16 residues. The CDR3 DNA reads TGCGCCAGCAGCACTTTTCCCAAGGGGGGGACCGGGGAGCTGTTTTTT. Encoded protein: CASSTFPKGGTGELFF.

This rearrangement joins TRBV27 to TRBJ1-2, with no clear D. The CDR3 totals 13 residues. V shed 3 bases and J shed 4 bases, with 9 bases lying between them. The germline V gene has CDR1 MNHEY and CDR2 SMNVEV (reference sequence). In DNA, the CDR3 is TGTGCCAGCAGTTTTGACCGGGGCTATGGCTACACCTTC. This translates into CASSFDRGYGYTF.

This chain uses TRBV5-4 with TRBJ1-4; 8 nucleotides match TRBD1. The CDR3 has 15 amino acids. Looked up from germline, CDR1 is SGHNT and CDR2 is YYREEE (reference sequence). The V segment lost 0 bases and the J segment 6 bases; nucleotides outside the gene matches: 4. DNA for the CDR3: TGTGCCAGCAGCTTGGTTGGGACAGGAGATGAAAAACTGTTTTTT. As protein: CASSLVGTGDEKLFF.

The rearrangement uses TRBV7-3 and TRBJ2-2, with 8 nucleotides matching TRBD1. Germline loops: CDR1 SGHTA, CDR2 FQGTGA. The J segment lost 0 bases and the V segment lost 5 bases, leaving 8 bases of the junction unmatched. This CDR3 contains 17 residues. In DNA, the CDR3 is TGTGCCAGCAGCCAGGAAATCAGGGGGCCGAACACCGGGGAGCTGTTTTTT. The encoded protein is CASSQEIRGPNTGELFF.

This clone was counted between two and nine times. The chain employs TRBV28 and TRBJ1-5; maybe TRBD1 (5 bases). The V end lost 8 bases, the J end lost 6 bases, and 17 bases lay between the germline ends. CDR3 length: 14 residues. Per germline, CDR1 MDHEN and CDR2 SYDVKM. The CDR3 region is CASCIRAVSQPQHF. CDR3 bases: TGTGCCAGCTGCATCAGGGCAGTGAGTCAGCCCCAGCATTTT. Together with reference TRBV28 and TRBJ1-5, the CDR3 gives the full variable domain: DVKVTQSSRYLVKRTGEKVFLECVQDMDHENMFWYRQDPGLGLRLIYFSYDVKMKEKGDIPEGYSVSREKKERFSLILESASTNQTSMYLCASCIRAVSQPQHFGDGTRLSIL.

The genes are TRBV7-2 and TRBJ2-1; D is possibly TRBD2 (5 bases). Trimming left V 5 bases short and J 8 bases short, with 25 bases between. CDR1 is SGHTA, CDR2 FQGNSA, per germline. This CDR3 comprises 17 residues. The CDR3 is CASSPLPRTLASHEQFF. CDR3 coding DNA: TGTGCCAGCAGCCCTCTTCCCCGGACGCTAGCATCCCATGAGCAGTTCTTC.

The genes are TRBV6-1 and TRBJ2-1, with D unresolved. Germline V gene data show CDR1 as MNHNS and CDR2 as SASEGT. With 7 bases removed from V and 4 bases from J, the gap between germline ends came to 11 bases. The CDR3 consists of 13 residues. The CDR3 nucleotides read TGTGCCAGCACCAGACCTAGATACAATGAGCAGTTCTTC. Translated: CASTRPRYNEQFF.

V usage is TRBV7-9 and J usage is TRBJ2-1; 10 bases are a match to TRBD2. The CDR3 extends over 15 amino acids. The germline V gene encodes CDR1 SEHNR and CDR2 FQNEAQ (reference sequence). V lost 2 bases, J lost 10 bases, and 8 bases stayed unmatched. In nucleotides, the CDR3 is TGTGCCAGCAGCTTACTCCTAGCGGGAGAGCGGGAGCAGTTCTTC. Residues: CASSLLLAGEREQFF.

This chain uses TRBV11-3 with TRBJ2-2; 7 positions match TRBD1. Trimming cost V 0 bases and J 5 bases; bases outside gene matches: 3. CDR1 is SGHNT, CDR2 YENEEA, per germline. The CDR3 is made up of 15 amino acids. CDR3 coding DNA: TGTGCCAGCAGCTTAGAAACAGGGGAAACCGGGGAGCTGTTTTTT. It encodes CASSLETGETGELFF.

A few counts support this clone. In DNA, the CDR3 is TGCGCCAGCAGCCAAGCCCACTCGGGGGTAGCGGGAGTTGGCGAGCAGTACTTC. Its translation is CASSQAHSGVAGVGEQYF. This rearrangement joins TRBV4-3 to TRBJ2-7, with TRBD2 identical over 9 bases. V was pared by 1 base and J by 6 bases, with 16 bases of the junction left unmatched. The CDR3 sequence is 18 residues long. Germline loops: CDR1 LGHNA, CDR2 YSLEER.